This T cell receptor beta chain stems from a study of PD-1 blockade in classical Hodgkin lymphoma. Regarding the study as a whole: Researchers reported that CD4+ TCR diversity, though not CD8+, rose significantly by C4D1. Before treatment, TCR diversity in newly diagnosed patients was reportedly lower than in healthy donors.

Measured with immunoSEQ multiplex PCR; TCRdb has only the in-frame clones, and not every one. Found here are 35,000 to 45,000 clones, roughly three quarters of them singletons; the top ten hold approximately 2.9%. Comment on this clone: Its antigen is still unknown.

The patients all showed relapse after autologous stem cell transplantation, while their brentuximab vedotin exposure varied. Sequencing used peripheral blood mononuclear cells (PBMCs), obtained before the second cycle of nivolumab. The TCR sequence derives from a human donor with classical Hodgkin lymphoma.

CDR3 DNA: TGCAGCGTTGAAAATCCCCTAGCGGGGAGCTCCTACGAGCAGTACTTC. As protein: CSVENPLAGSSYEQYF. The J gene is TRBJ2-7, the V gene TRBV29-1, with 9 bases matching TRBD2. From germline, CDR1 is SQVTM and CDR2 ANQGSEA. The CDR3 is 16 residues long. V was clipped by 2 bases and J by 0 bases; unmatched bases: 8.